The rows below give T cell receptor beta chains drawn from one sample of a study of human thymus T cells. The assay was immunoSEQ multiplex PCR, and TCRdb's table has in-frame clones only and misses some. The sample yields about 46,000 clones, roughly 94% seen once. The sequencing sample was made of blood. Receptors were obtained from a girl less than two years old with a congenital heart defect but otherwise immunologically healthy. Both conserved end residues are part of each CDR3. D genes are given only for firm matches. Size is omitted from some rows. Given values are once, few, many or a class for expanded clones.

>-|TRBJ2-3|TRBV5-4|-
TGTGCCAGCAGCCGCCTGGCACTCTCTAGCACAGATACGCAGTATTTT
CASSRLALSSTDTQYF
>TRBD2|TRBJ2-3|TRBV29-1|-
TGCAGCGTTGGTCGTGGACTAGGAGATACGCAGTATTTT
CSVGRGLGDTQYF
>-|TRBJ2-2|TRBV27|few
TGTGCCAGCCTACGGTGGGACACCGGGGAGCTGTTTTTT
CASLRWDTGELFF
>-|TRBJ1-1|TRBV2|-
TGTGCCACCGTGGTGGCTGGAGCTTTCTTT
CATVVAGAFF
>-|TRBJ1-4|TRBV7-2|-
TGTGCCAGCAGCTTCTATACTGCAACTAATGAAAAACTGTTTTTT
CASSFYTATNEKLFF
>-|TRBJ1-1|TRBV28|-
TGTGCCAGCAGTGGAACAGCTTTGGGCACTGAAGCTTTCTTT
CASSGTALGTEAFF
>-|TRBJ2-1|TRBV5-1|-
TGCGCCAGCAGCTTGGCCGACACCCCGGTGAGGAATGAGCAGTTCTTC
CASSLADTPVRNEQFF
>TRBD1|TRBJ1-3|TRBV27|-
TGTGCCAGCAGCCGGGGACAGAGGGGCTCTGGAAACACCATATATTTT
CASSRGQRGSGNTIYF
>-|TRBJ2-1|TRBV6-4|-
TGTGCCAGCAGTGACGGGGGCAATGAGCAGTTCTTC
CASSDGGNEQFF
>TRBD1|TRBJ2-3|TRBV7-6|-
TGTGCCAGCAGCCACCAACAGGGGGCTTGGGATACGCAGTATTTT
CASSHQQGAWDTQYF
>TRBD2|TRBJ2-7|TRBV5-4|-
TGTGCCAGCAGCTTGGCGGCTAGCGGGGACTACGAGCAGTACTTC
CASSLAASGDYEQYF
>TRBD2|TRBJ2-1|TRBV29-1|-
TGCAGCGTTGAAGATCGGCAGCGGGGGGTCCCCGAGCAGTTCTTC
CSVEDRQRGVPEQFF
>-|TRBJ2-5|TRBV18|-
TGTGCCAGCTCACCCCCCTCGGTCCGGCAGGAGACCCAGTACTTC
CASSPPSVRQETQYF
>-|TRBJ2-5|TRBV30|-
TGTGCCTGGAGTGTATCCGGGTCGGAGACCCAGTACTTC
CAWSVSGSETQYF
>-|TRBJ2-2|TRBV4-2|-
TGTGCCAGCAGCCGTAGGACCGATTACACCGGGGAGCTGTTTTTT
CASSRRTDYTGELFF